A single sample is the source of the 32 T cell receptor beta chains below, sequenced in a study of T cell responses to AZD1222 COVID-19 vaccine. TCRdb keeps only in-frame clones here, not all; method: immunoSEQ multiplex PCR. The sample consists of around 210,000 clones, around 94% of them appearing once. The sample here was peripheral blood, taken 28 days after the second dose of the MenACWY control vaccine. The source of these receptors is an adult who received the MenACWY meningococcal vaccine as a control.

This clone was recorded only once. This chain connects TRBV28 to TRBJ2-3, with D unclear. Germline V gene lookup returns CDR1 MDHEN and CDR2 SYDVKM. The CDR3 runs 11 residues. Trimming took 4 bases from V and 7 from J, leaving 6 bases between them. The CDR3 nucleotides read TGTGCCAGCAGTTCCGAGTATACGCAGTATTTT. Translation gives CASSSEYTQYF.

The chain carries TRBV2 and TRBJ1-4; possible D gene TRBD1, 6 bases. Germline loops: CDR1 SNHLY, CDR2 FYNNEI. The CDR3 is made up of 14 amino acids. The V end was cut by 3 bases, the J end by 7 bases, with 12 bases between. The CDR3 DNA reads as TGTGCCAGCAGTGACCGAGAGGGGGGTGAAAAACTGTTTTTT. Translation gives CASSDREGGEKLFF.

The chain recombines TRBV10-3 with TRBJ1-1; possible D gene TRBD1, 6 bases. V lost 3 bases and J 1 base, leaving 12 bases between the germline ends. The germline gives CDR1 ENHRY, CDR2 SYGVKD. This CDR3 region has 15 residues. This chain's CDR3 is CAISDRTDKNTEAFF. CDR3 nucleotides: TGTGCCATCAGTGACAGGACAGATAAGAACACTGAAGCTTTCTTT.

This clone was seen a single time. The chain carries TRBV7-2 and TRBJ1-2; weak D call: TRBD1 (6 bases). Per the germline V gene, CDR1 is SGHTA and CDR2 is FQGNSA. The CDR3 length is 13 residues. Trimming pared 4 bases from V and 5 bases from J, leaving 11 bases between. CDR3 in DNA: TGTGCCAGCAGCTCCGGACAGATATATGGCTACACCTTC. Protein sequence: CASSSGQIYGYTF.

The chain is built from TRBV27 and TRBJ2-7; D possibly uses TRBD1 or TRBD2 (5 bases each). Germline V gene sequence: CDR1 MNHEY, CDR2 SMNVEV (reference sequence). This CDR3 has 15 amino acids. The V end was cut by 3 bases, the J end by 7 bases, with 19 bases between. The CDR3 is CASSLSGTHLGEQYF. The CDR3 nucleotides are TGTGCCAGCAGTTTGTCCGGGACCCATTTGGGAGAGCAGTACTTC.

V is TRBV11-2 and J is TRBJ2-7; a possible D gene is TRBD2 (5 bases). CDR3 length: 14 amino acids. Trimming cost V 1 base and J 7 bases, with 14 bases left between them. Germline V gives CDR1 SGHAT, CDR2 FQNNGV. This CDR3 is CASSLAHGGREQYF. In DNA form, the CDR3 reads TGTGCCAGCAGCTTAGCACATGGAGGACGTGAGCAGTACTTC.

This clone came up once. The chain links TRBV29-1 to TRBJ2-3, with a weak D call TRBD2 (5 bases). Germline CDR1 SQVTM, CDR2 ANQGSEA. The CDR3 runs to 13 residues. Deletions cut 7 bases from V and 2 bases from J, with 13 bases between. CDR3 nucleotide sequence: TGCAGCGGATTGCGGGCAGACACAGATACGCAGTATTTT. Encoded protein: CSGLRADTDTQYF.

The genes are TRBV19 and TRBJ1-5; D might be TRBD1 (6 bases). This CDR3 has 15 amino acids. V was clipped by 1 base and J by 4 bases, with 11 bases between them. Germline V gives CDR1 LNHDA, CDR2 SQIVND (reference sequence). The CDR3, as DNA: TGTGCCAGTAGTATAGTCGTAGGGGGGAATCAGCCCCAGCATTTT. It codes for CASSIVVGGNQPQHF. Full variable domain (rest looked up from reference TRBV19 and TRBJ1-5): DGGITQSPKYLFRKEGQNVTLSCEQNLNHDAMYWYRQDPGQGLRLIYYSQIVNDFQKGDIAEGYSVSREKKESFPLTVTSAQKNPTAFYLCASSIVVGGNQPQHFGDGTRLSIL.

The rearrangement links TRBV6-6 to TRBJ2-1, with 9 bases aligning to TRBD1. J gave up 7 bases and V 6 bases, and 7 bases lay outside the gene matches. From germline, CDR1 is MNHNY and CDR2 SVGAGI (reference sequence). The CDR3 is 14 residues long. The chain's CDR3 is CASRTDRGGNEQFF. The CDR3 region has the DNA TGTGCCAGCAGAACAGACAGGGGGGGGAATGAGCAGTTCTTC.

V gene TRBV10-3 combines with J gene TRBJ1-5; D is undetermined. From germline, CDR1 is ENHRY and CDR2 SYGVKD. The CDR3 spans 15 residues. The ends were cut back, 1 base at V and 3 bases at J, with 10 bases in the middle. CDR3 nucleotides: TGTGCCATCAGTGAGTTGGCAGACCTCAATCAGCCCCAGCATTTT. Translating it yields CAISELADLNQPQHF.

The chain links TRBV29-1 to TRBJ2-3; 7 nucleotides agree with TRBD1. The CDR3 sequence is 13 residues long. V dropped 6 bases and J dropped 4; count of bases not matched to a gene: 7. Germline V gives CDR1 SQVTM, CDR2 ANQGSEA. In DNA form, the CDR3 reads TGCAGCGTGGGAATAGGGGGCTCAGATACGCAGTATTTT. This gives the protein CSVGIGGSDTQYF.

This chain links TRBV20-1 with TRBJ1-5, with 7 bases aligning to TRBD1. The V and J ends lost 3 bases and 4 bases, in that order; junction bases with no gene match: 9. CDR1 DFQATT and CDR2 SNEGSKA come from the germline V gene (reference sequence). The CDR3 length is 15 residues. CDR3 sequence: CSASSGTVKNQPQHF. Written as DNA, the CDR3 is TGCAGTGCTAGTAGTGGGACAGTAAAAAATCAGCCCCAGCATTTT.

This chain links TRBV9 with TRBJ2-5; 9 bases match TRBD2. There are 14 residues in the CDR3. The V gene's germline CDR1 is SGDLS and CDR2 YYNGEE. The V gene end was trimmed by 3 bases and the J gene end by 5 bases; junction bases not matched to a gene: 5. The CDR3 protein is CASSARGGWETQYF. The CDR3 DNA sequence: TGTGCCAGCAGCGCGCGGGGGGGCTGGGAGACCCAGTACTTC.

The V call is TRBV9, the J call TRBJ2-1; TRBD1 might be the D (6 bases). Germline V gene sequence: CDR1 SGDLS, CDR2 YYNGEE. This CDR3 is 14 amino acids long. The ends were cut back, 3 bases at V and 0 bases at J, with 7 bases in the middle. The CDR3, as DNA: TGTGCCAGCAGCGGCAGGGGCTCCTACAATGAGCAGTTCTTC. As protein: CASSGRGSYNEQFF. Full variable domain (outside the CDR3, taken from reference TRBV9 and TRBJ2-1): DSGVTQTPKHLITATGQRVTLRCSPRSGDLSVYWYQQSLDQGLQFLIQYYNGEERAKGNILERFSAQQFPDLHSELNLSSLELGDSALYFCASSGRGSYNEQFFGPGTRLTVL.

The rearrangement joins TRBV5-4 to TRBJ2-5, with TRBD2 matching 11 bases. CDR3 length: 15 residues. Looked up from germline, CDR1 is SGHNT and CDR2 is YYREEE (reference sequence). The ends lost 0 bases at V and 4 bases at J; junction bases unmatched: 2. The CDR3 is CASSLGLAGGETQYF. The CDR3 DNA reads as TGTGCCAGCAGCTTGGGCCTAGCGGGAGGAGAGACCCAGTACTTC.

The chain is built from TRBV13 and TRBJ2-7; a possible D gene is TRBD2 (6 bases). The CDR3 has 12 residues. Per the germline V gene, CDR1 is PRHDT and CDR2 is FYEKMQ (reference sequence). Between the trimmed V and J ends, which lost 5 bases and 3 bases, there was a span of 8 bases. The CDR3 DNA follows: TGTGCCAGCAGCACGGGGGTCTACGAGCAGTACTTC. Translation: CASSTGVYEQYF.

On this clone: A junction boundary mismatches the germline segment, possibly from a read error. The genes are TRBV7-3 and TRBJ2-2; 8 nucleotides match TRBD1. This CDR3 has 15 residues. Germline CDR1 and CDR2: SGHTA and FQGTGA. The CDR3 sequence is CASSPQGAKTGELFF. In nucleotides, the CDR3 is TGTGCCAGCAGTCCGCAGGGGGCGAAGACCGGGGAGCTGTTTTTT.

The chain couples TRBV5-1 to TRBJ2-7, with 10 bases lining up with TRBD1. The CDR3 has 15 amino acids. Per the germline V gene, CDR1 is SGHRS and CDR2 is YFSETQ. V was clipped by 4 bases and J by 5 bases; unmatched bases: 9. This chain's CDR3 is CASSPSTGGPDEQYF. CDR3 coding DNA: TGCGCCAGCAGCCCATCGACAGGGGGCCCCGACGAGCAGTACTTC.

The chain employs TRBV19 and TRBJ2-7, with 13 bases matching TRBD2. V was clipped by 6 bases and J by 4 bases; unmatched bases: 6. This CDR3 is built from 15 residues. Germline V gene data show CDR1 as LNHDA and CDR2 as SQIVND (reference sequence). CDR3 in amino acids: CASSGLAGDLYEQYF. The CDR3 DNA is TGTGCCAGTAGCGGACTAGCGGGGGATCTATACGAGCAGTACTTC.

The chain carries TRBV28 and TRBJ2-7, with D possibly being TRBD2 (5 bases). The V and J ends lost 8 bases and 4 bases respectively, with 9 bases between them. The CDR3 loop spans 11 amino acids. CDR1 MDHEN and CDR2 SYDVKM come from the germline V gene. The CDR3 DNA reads TGTGCCAGCCGAGGGTATTACGAGCAGTACTTC. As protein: CASRGYYEQYF.

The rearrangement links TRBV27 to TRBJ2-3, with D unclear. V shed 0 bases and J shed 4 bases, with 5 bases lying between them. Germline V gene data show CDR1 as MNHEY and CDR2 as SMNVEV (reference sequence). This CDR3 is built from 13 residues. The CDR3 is CASSLSAPDTQYF. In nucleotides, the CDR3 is TGTGCCAGCAGTTTATCGGCGCCAGATACGCAGTATTTT.

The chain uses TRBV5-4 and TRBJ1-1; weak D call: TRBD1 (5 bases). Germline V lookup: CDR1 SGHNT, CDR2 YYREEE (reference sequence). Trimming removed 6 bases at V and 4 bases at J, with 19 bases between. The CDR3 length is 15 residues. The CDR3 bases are TGTGCCAGCAACACCGAGCCCAGGGTGCCCACTGAAGCTTTCTTT. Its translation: CASNTEPRVPTEAFF.

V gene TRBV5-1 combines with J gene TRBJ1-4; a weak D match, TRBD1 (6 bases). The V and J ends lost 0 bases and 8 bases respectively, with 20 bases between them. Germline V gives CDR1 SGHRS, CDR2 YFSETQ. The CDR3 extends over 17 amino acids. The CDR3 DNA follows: TGCGCCAGCAGCTTGGCACCCAACAGGGAGGATCGCGAAAAACTGTTTTTT. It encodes CASSLAPNREDREKLFF.

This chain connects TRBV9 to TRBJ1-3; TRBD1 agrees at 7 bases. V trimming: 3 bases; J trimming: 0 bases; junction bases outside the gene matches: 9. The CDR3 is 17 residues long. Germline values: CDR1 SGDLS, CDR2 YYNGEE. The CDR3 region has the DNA TGTGCCAGCAGCGCGGACAGGCCGTTGCTCTCTGGAAACACCATATATTTT. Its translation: CASSADRPLLSGNTIYF.

CDR3 in amino acids: CATSSGKNTEAFF. In DNA, the CDR3 is TGTGCCACCAGCAGCGGCAAAAACACTGAAGCTTTCTTT. This chain connects TRBV15 to TRBJ1-1; D is unresolved. CDR1 LNHNV and CDR2 YYDKDF come from the germline V gene (reference sequence). V lost 3 bases and J 2 bases, leaving 7 bases between the germline ends. This CDR3 spans 13 amino acids.

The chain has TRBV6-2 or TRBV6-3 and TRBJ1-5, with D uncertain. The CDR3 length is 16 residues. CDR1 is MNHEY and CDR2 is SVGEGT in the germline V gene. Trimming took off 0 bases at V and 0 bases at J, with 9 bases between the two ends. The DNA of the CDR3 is TGTGCCAGCAGTTACTCGAGACTGAGTAGCAATCAGCCCCAGCATTTT. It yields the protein CASSYSRLSSNQPQHF.

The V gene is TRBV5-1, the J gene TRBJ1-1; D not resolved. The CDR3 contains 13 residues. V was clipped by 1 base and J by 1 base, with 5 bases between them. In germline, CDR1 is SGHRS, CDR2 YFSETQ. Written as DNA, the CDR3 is TGCGCCAGCAGCTTGCAGAGGAACACTGAAGCTTTCTTT. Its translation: CASSLQRNTEAFF.

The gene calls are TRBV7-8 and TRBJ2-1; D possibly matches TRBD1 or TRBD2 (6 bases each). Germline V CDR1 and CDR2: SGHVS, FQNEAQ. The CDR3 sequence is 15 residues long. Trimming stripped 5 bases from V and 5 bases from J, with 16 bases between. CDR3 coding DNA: TGTGCCAGCAGCCCGGGGGCAGGGGCCAACAATGAGCAGTTCTTC. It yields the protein CASSPGAGANNEQFF.

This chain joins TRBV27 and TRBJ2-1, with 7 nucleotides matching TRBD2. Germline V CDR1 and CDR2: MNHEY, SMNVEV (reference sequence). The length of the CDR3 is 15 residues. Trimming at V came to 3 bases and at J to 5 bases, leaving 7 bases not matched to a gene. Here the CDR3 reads CASSLRLAGDNEQFF. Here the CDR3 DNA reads TGTGCCAGCAGTTTGAGACTAGCCGGAGACAATGAGCAGTTCTTC.

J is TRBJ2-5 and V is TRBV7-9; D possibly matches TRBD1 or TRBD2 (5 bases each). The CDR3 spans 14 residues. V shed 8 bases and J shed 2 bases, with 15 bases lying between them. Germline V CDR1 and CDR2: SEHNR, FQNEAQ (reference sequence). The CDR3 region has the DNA TGTGCCAGCGGCGGAAGGGACGGTCAAGAGACCCAGTACTTC. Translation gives CASGGRDGQETQYF.

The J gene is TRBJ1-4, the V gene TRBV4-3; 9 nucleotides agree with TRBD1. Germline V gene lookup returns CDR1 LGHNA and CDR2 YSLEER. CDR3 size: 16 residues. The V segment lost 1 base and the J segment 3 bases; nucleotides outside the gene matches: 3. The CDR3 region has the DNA TGCGCCAGCAGCCAAGCCCGACAGGGGGCTAATGAAAAACTGTTTTTT. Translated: CASSQARQGANEKLFF.

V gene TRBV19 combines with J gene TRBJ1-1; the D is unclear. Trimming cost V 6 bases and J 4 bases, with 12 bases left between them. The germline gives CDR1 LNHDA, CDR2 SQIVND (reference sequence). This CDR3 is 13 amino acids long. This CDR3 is CASSRDPSTEAFF. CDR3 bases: TGTGCCAGTAGCCGTGATCCGTCCACTGAAGCTTTCTTT.